This is a list of T cell receptor beta chains from one sample in a study of blood T cell repertoires in COVID-19. Using immunoSEQ multiplex PCR, the repertoire was profiled, and TCRdb retains in-frame clones only, with some absent. Here the sample spans 250,000 or so clones, roughly 82% being singletons. Sequences were obtained from PBMCs or T cells enriched from blood (not recorded which). The receptors were sampled from a woman between 45 and 60 years old who had recovered from COVID-19. CDR3s leave out the opening cysteine and the closing phenylalanine or tryptophan.

j_call	v_call	cdr3_aa
TRBJ1-4	TRBV3-1/TRBV3-2	ASSERTGGIEKLF
TRBJ1-2	TRBV10-3	AISGSGNGYT
TRBJ1-2	TRBV5-6	ASSLARQGAIYGYT
TRBJ1-1	TRBV20-1	SASPLQGVNTEAF
TRBJ2-7	TRBV6-2/TRBV6-3	ASSYSGLEDYEQY
TRBJ2-4	TRBV28	ASWDNAKNIQY
TRBJ2-5	TRBV14	ASSGQGERPTY
TRBJ2-3	TRBV6-5	ASTQDRGFTDTQY
TRBJ2-3	TRBV10-3	AISAPDRGDTQY
TRBJ1-3	TRBV6-5	ASSYEGASGNTIY
TRBJ2-1	TRBV28	ASSSPTSGIGNEQF
TRBJ2-1	TRBV5-1	ASSYSGDNNEQF
TRBJ1-5	TRBV5-4	ASSLFSSDSNQPQH
TRBJ1-1	TRBV5-5	ASSPFRRTRVTEAF
TRBJ1-3	TRBV5-5	ASSLDRAFGNTIY
TRBJ1-6	TRBV10-2	ASSEAGTGNSPLH
TRBJ1-4	TRBV18	ASSLTAATNEKLF
TRBJ1-6	TRBV5-1	ASGQGNRDGSPLH
TRBJ1-2	TRBV10-3	AIRPLDRDYGYT
TRBJ2-1	TRBV7-3	ASSSSSGGPGGEQF
TRBJ1-2	TRBV28	ASRQPLGHSYT
TRBJ2-5	TRBV4-2	ASSQRASGITETQY
TRBJ1-6	TRBV5-5	ASSPQDGGGSPLH
TRBJ1-4	TRBV4-1	ASSPQRTATNEKLF
TRBJ1-6	TRBV9	ASTRTGTGSSPLH
TRBJ1-1	TRBV11-2	ASSLVRGLNTEAF
TRBJ1-5	TRBV5-6	ASSFLGGSNNQPQH
TRBJ1-6	TRBV11-2	ASSGTGGYSPLH
TRBJ2-4	TRBV4-3	ASSQGQGVNIQY
TRBJ1-2	TRBV15	ATRHRTDNNYGYT